This T cell receptor beta chain emerged from a study of T cells in Graves' hyperthyroidism and ophthalmopathy. Note on this clonotype: The antigen is unknown. Being one base from a much bigger clone, this may be a read error.

The investigators amplified TCR beta CDR3 regions from RNA transcripts. The TCR CDR3 was amplified in a first-round RT-PCR using the HTBI primer set. Via MiXCR, TCRdb re-called the multiplex PCR reads, giving one row per CDR3 protein. The repertoire has 300,000 to 450,000 distinct CDR3 sequences, approximately 14% of them found once; the top ten carry roughly 9.6%. Study results and limitations: A 13 V-J signature model discriminated ophthalmopathy versus stable hyperthyroidism. The blood repertoire included most of the expanded thyroid clonotypes above 0.001.

The V and J ends lost 3 bases and 4 bases respectively, with 7 bases between them. Looked up from germline, CDR1 is KGHSH and CDR2 is LQKENI. CDR3 length: 13 residues. The sample was blood. V gene TRBV18 combines with J gene TRBJ1-3; no clear D. This receptor was obtained from a woman aged 55-70 years with Graves' hyperthyroidism. The CDR3 protein is CASSPREGNTIYF. CDR3 bases: TGTGCCAGCTCACCCAGAGAGGGAAACACCATATATTTT.